The entry that follows covers one T cell receptor (beta chain) sequence. The germline V gene encodes CDR1 SGHRS and CDR2 YFSETQ. With 3 bases removed from V and 7 bases from J, the gap between germline ends came to 26 bases. This CDR3 is built from 17 residues. This sample is drawn from a study of shared clonotypes between healthy human individuals. The method was immunoSEQ multiplex PCR; TCRdb's version includes in-frame clones alone and lacks a portion of them. The sample consists of about 2.1 million clones, around 95% of them appearing once. Selected positively for CCR7 and CD45RO-negative, naive CD8 cells excluded terminally differentiated effector memory CD45RA+ cells.

The chain links TRBV5-1 to TRBJ2-7, with TRBD1 as a possible D gene (6 bases). Specimen: naive CD8+ T cells from PBMCs. This clonotype was sampled from a man younger than 35 in good health. Some clones in this sample may be carry-over from other donors' samples. The CDR3 is CASSSLPLQGRVGEQYF. Here the CDR3 DNA reads TGCGCCAGCAGCTCCCTGCCCCTACAGGGTAGGGTGGGTGAGCAGTACTTC.